This T cell receptor beta chain is from a study of blood T cell repertoires in COVID-19. Study details: There were acute and convalescent COVID-19 samples, and they came from the United States, Italy and Spain.

V was trimmed by 5 bases and J by 7 bases, leaving 12 bases between them. This CDR3 has 13 amino acids. Generated by immunoSEQ multiplex PCR, the TCRdb table keeps only in-frame clones and is missing some. The profile shows about 110,000 clones, roughly 80% of them singletons. This TCR was sampled from an older man with acute or convalescent COVID-19. V is TRBV12-3 or TRBV12-4 and J is TRBJ1-5; TRBD1 is a possible D gene (6 bases). Source material: peripheral blood. The CDR3 bases are TGTGCCAGCAGTGTACAGGGTGGGCAGCCCCAGCATTTT. Translation gives CASSVQGGQPQHF.